This passage covers 31 T cell receptor beta chains from one sample sequenced in a study of blood T cells in healthy people across ages. Primers used in a second PCR of about 6 to 12 cycles were a sample-barcoded 5' primer and a J-beta primer mix. TCRdb fed the 5' RACE reads into MiXCR, producing one record per CDR3 protein. The table records approximately 580,000 distinct CDR3 sequences, approximately 25% of them present only once. These data were likewise used in another study, on T cells of mothers and their children.

Sequencing input: blood. These receptors all stem from a boy aged 5 to 17 in good health.

This clonotype was picked up a small number of times. The chain is built from TRBV3-1 and TRBJ2-5, with 11 bases aligning to TRBD2. Germline trimming cut 1 base from V and 11 bases from J; bases unmatched to any gene: 27. The CDR3 extends over 21 amino acids. Germline CDR1 is LGHDT and CDR2 is YNNKEL (reference sequence). This CDR3 reads CASSQGRRQLAGATNAEEQYF. CDR3 coding DNA: TGTGCCAGCAGCCAAGGGCGACGCCAACTAGCGGGGGCGACCAACGCGGAGGAGCAGTACTTC.

This clonotype has just a few counts. This rearrangement joins TRBV7-2 to TRBJ2-5; D is perhaps TRBD1 or TRBD2 (5 bases each). Trimming removed 0 bases from V and 1 base from J, with 18 bases in between. The CDR3 runs 18 residues. The V gene's germline CDR1 is SGHTA and CDR2 FQGNSA. The CDR3 region is CASSLAQRGTRVQETQYF. The CDR3 DNA reads TGTGCCAGCAGCTTAGCCCAGCGAGGGACGAGAGTCCAAGAGACCCAGTACTTC.

This clonotype was counted only a few times. The chain couples TRBV6-5 to TRBJ2-5; a possible D gene is TRBD1 (5 bases). The tail of the sequence fits TRBJ2-1 better, so the J call may be wrong. CDR1 is MNHEY and CDR2 is SVGAGI in the germline V gene. The CDR3 spans 15 residues. CDR3 protein: CASKLSWGAFEEQFF. Here the CDR3 DNA reads TGTGCCAGCAAACTCTCGTGGGGCGCTTTTGAGGAGCAGTTCTTC.

This clonotype was found a few times. The genes are TRBV7-9 and TRBJ2-7; 8 bases fit TRBD2. The germline V gene has CDR1 SEHNR and CDR2 FQNEAQ (reference sequence). The ends lost 5 bases at V and 1 base at J; junction bases unmatched: 10. The length of the CDR3 is 16 residues. CDR3 in DNA: TGTGCCAGCAGCCCCGGACTTCGGGGGGGGTCCTACGAGCAGTACTTC. Amino acids: CASSPGLRGGSYEQYF.

This clonotype has more than one count but fewer than ten. The chain is built from TRBV20-1 and TRBJ1-2; 7 bases fit TRBD1. The CDR3 spans 14 residues. Looked up from germline, CDR1 is DFQATT and CDR2 is SNEGSKA (reference sequence). Trimming cost V 0 bases and J 9 bases; bases outside gene matches: 10. The CDR3 DNA reads as TGCAGTGCTAGAGACCTGACAGGGAGGAGCAGCTACACCTTC. Encoded protein: CSARDLTGRSSYTF.

The rearrangement joins TRBV7-9 to TRBJ2-7; D is uncertain. Between the trimmed V and J ends, which lost 2 bases and 3 bases, there was a span of 5 bases. Germline V lookup: CDR1 SEHNR, CDR2 FQNEAQ (reference sequence). The CDR3 is made up of 12 amino acids. This chain's CDR3 is CASSLNNYEQYF. The CDR3, as DNA: TGTGCCAGCAGCTTAAACAACTACGAGCAGTACTTC. Complete variable domain (other parts from reference TRBV7-9 and TRBJ2-7): DTGVSQNPRHKITKRGQNVTFRCDPISEHNRLYWYRQTLGQGPEFLTYFQNEAQLEKSRLLSDRFSAERPKGSFSTLEIQRTEQGDSAMYLCASSLNNYEQYFGPGTRLTVT.

This clonotype was counted a few times. The V gene is TRBV27, the J gene TRBJ1-1, with 8 bases aligning to TRBD1. From germline, CDR1 is MNHEY and CDR2 SMNVEV (reference sequence). There are 18 residues in the CDR3. V was clipped by 2 bases and J by 0 bases; unmatched bases: 11. The CDR3 bases are TGTGCCAGCAGTTTAACTGGACAGGGTAGCCCGATGAACACTGAAGCTTTCTTT. The encoded protein is CASSLTGQGSPMNTEAFF.

This clonotype was counted between two and nine times. Relative to the germline gene, one junction end is altered; a read error may explain this. The rearrangement uses TRBV6-4 and TRBJ1-1; D might be TRBD1 (5 bases). Germline loops: CDR1 MRHNA, CDR2 SNTAGT. This CDR3 region has 15 residues. Here the CDR3 reads CASSDGIPPSGRELF. CDR3 DNA sequence: TGTGCCAGCAGTGACGGTATCCCTCCCTCGGGGCGCGAACTTTTT.

CDR3 coding DNA: TGTGCCAGCAGCTGGGGACAGGCGACCACAACTAATGAAAAACTGTTTTTT. Translation gives CASSWGQATTTNEKLFF. J is TRBJ1-4 and V is TRBV7-9; 8 bases agree with TRBD1. The V gene's germline CDR1 is SEHNR and CDR2 FQNEAQ (reference sequence). CDR3 length: 17 amino acids. The V segment lost 4 bases and the J segment 0 bases; nucleotides outside the gene matches: 7.

This chain joins TRBV3-1 and TRBJ2-3; 7 nucleotides line up with TRBD1. The CDR3 spans 16 residues. Germline loops: CDR1 LGHDT, CDR2 YNNKEL (reference sequence). Germline trimming cut 3 bases from V and 2 bases from J; bases unmatched to any gene: 8. CDR3 residues: CASSHTGEWDTDTQYF. The CDR3 nucleotides are TGTGCCAGCAGCCATACAGGGGAGTGGGACACAGATACGCAGTATTTT.

This clonotype was counted between two and nine times. The chain carries TRBV2 and TRBJ2-2, with 12 bases that match TRBD2. The germline V gene encodes CDR1 SNHLY and CDR2 FYNNEI. The V and J ends lost 6 bases and 6 bases, in that order; junction bases with no gene match: 5. This CDR3 comprises 15 residues. CDR3 amino acids: CASRRLAGVAGELFF. CDR3 coding DNA: TGTGCCAGCAGGCGACTAGCGGGAGTGGCCGGGGAGCTGTTTTTT.

This rearrangement joins TRBV20-1 to TRBJ2-3; no reliable D call. The CDR3 runs 13 residues. Trimming left V 2 bases short and J 5 bases short, with 11 bases between. Germline V gene sequence: CDR1 DFQATT, CDR2 SNEGSKA (reference sequence). This CDR3 reads CSARMGRRDTQYF. In DNA form, the CDR3 reads TGCAGTGCTAGAATGGGAAGGAGAGATACGCAGTATTTT.

The chain joins TRBV20-1 to TRBJ2-5, with 7 bases aligning to TRBD1. Germline CDR1 and CDR2: DFQATT and SNEGSKA (reference sequence). The CDR3 has 14 amino acids. V lost 2 bases and J lost 5; bases outside the gene matches: 8. This CDR3 reads CSARPGTAAETQYF. In DNA form, the CDR3 reads TGCAGTGCTAGACCGGGGACAGCCGCGGAGACCCAGTACTTC.

The V gene is TRBV28, the J gene TRBJ1-5; TRBD1 matches at 8 bases. The length of the CDR3 is 14 residues. Germline V gene sequence: CDR1 MDHEN, CDR2 SYDVKM. Trimming cost V 4 bases and J 3 bases; bases outside gene matches: 2. CDR3 loop: CASSYRGANQPQHF. The CDR3 coding sequence is TGTGCCAGCAGTTACAGGGGGGCCAATCAGCCCCAGCATTTT.

This clonotype was counted a few times. The chain carries TRBV3-1 and TRBJ2-7; maybe TRBD1 (5 bases). The CDR3 covers 15 residues. Germline assignment: CDR1 LGHDT and CDR2 YNNKEL (reference sequence). V was clipped by 3 bases and J by 3 bases, with 15 bases between them. The CDR3, as DNA: TGTGCCAGCAGCCAGGCAGGGTTTTCGGGCTACGAGCAGTACTTC. Amino acid sequence: CASSQAGFSGYEQYF.

In its sample, this clonotype was seen a few times. The rearrangement joins TRBV3-1 to TRBJ2-5; D possibly corresponds to TRBD2 (5 bases). This CDR3 region has 15 residues. V shed 1 base and J shed 4 bases, with 13 bases lying between them. CDR1 is LGHDT and CDR2 is YNNKEL in the germline V gene (reference sequence). The CDR3 sequence: CASSQAARRGETQYF. CDR3 DNA: TGTGCCAGCAGCCAAGCGGCGAGACGGGGAGAGACCCAGTACTTC.

This clonotype has only a few counts. The chain is built from TRBV28 and TRBJ2-7; no definite D call. Germline lookup yields CDR1 MDHEN and CDR2 SYDVKM. Trimming removed 3 bases at V and 3 bases at J, with 3 bases between. The CDR3 contains 11 residues. The CDR3 loop reads CASSFHYEQYF. The CDR3 region has the DNA TGTGCCAGCAGTTTCCACTACGAGCAGTACTTC.

The chain uses TRBV29-1 and TRBJ1-5; D uncertain. The CDR3 has 14 residues. Germline V gives CDR1 SQVTM, CDR2 ANQGSEA. Trimming cost V 4 bases and J 2 bases, with 12 bases left between them. The CDR3 nucleotides are TGCAGCGTTGGTGTGGGAACGGGCAATCAGCCCCAGCATTTT. Its translation: CSVGVGTGNQPQHF.

This chain joins TRBV3-1 and TRBJ2-1; D gene ambiguous. The ends were cut back, 2 bases at V and 6 bases at J, with 5 bases in the middle. Germline assignment: CDR1 LGHDT and CDR2 YNNKEL (reference sequence). The CDR3 loop spans 12 amino acids. In DNA form, the CDR3 reads TGTGCCAGCAGCCAATCACGCAATGAGCAGTTCTTC. Its translation: CASSQSRNEQFF.

This clonotype was recorded a few times. The genes are TRBV9 and TRBJ1-6, with D unresolved. Trimming cost V 0 bases and J 8 bases, with 12 bases left between them. Germline V gene sequence: CDR1 SGDLS, CDR2 YYNGEE. The CDR3 length is 15 residues. CDR3 in amino acids: CASSVAAGSDSPLHF. DNA of the CDR3: TGTGCCAGCAGCGTAGCAGCAGGCAGCGATTCACCCCTCCACTTT.

In its sample, this clonotype was seen a few times. This rearrangement joins TRBV11-2 to TRBJ2-1; D gene uncertain. The CDR3 has 11 amino acids. Trimming shortened V by 6 bases and J by 9 bases, and 9 bases separated the two germline ends. Germline loops: CDR1 SGHAT, CDR2 FQNNGV. The CDR3 loop reads CASRAVGEQFF. CDR3 bases: TGTGCCAGCAGAGCAGTCGGTGAGCAGTTCTTC.

The CDR3, as DNA: TGCGCCAGCAGCCAAGCGGGACTAGCGGGAGATGAGCAGTTCTTC. It yields the protein CASSQAGLAGDEQFF. The chain is built from TRBV4-1 and TRBJ2-1, with TRBD2 matching 14 bases. The CDR3 runs to 15 residues. CDR1 and CDR2 from the germline V gene are MGHRA and YSYEKL. The V and J ends lost 1 base and 8 bases, in that order; junction bases with no gene match: 1.

This chain links TRBV7-9 with TRBJ2-1; weak D call: TRBD1 (6 bases). The last part of the DNA fits TRBJ2-7 better; the J call may be wrong. The CDR3 is made up of 14 amino acids. Germline V gene sequence: CDR1 SEHNR, CDR2 FQNEAQ (reference sequence). Here the CDR3 reads CASSPDRSRYEQYF. CDR3 bases: TGTGCCAGCAGCCCCGACAGGTCCCGCTACGAGCAGTACTTC.

The chain carries TRBV6-6 and TRBJ2-3; the D gene is possibly TRBD2 (7 bases). Per the germline V gene, CDR1 is MNHNY and CDR2 is SVGAGI (reference sequence). There are 14 residues in the CDR3. The V gene lost 6 bases and the J gene lost 8 bases, with 18 bases spanning the gap. The CDR3 nucleotides read TGTGCCAGCAGCCGAGGCGGGGGCGCAGGTACGCAGTATTTT. It specifies CASSRGGGAGTQYF.

This clonotype was seen a few times. The rearrangement joins TRBV7-9 to TRBJ2-5, with D unresolved. The J call could be wrong; TRBJ2-1 is a better fit for the DNA end. CDR3 length: 16 amino acids. The germline V gene encodes CDR1 SEHNR and CDR2 FQNEAQ (reference sequence). The CDR3 sequence: CASSPVLGGTYNEQFF. CDR3 nucleotides: TGTGCCAGCAGTCCGGTATTAGGCGGTACCTACAATGAGCAGTTCTTC.

This chain joins TRBV28 and TRBJ2-5; TRBD1 might be the D (6 bases). The DNA matches TRBJ2-7 better at its end, which makes the J call doubtful. Germline V gene sequence: CDR1 MDHEN, CDR2 SYDVKM. CDR3 size: 15 residues. The CDR3 DNA reads as TGTGCCAGCAGTTTCGGGACACCTGAATCCTACGAGCAGTACTTC. This translates into CASSFGTPESYEQYF.

This rearrangement joins TRBV4-3 to TRBJ2-5; D perhaps matches TRBD2 (6 bases). Per germline, CDR1 LGHNA and CDR2 YSLEER. This CDR3 contains 16 residues. V was pared by 3 bases and J by 2 bases, with 16 bases between. DNA for the CDR3: TGCGCCAGCAGCCAGCGCCACCAGGAGGGGCAAGAGACCCAGTACTTC. Protein sequence: CASSQRHQEGQETQYF.

This clonotype appeared many times. This chain joins TRBV2 and TRBJ2-7; D might be TRBD1 (5 bases). From germline, CDR1 is SNHLY and CDR2 FYNNEI. Trimming pared 6 bases from V and 3 bases from J, leaving 12 bases between. The CDR3 loop spans 13 amino acids. CDR3 sequence: CASSVDSLYEQYF. In DNA, the CDR3 is TGTGCCAGCAGCGTAGACAGCCTCTACGAGCAGTACTTC. Using reference TRBV2 and TRBJ2-7 for the parts outside the CDR3, the full variable domain is EPEVTQTPSHQVTQMGQEVILRCVPISNHLYFYWYRQILGQKVEFLVSFYNNEISEKSEIFDDQFSVERPDGSNFTLKIRSTKLEDSAMYFCASSVDSLYEQYFGPGTRLTVT.

In this sample, this clonotype turned up a few times. The chain links TRBV12-3 or TRBV12-4 to TRBJ2-5, with D perhaps being TRBD1 or TRBD2 (5 bases each). The CDR3 consists of 13 residues. Trimming stripped 2 bases from V and 5 bases from J, with 9 bases between. The CDR3 is CASSLWDGETQYF. The CDR3 coding sequence is TGTGCCAGCAGTTTATGGGACGGGGAGACCCAGTACTTC.

In its sample, this clonotype was seen a few times. The chain couples TRBV20-1 to TRBJ2-5; D not certain. The DNA end lines up better with TRBJ2-1; the J call may be wrong. The CDR3 length is 15 residues. Germline values: CDR1 DFQATT, CDR2 SNEGSKA (reference sequence). CDR3 DNA: TGCAGTGCTAGAGGTACTCGGTTTCGGGACAATGAGCAGTTCTTC. This sequence encodes CSARGTRFRDNEQFF.

This clonotype was seen more than once but under ten times. The gene calls are TRBV2 and TRBJ2-1, with 7 bases fitting TRBD2. Germline loops: CDR1 SNHLY, CDR2 FYNNEI. The length of the CDR3 is 13 residues. CDR3: CAGDYQRNNEQFF. CDR3 nucleotides: TGTGCGGGGGACTACCAAAGGAACAATGAGCAGTTCTTC.